Below, one T cell receptor (beta chain) is given with its context. The same CDR3 is also encoded by other DNA sequences in this sample. The data were taken from a study of blood T cell repertoires in COVID-19. Study as a whole: COVID-19 samples, acute and convalescent, were from the United States, Italy and Spain. Sources were T cells, B-cell-depleted T cells, or PBMCs; the material itself was cDNA or gDNA.

The CDR3 contains 14 residues. Germline lookup yields CDR1 MRHNA and CDR2 SNTAGT. V was clipped by 2 bases and J by 1 base; unmatched bases: 0. Original handling: How many nucleated cells were present was estimated from reference gene primer amplification. The table came from immunoSEQ multiplex PCR; TCRdb's copy has only in-frame clones and leaves some out. From that table come the V and J calls and clone size; the DNA was used to work out D and trimming. The sample contains about 220,000 clones, about 88% of which appear only once. This receptor was identified in a man in his forties with active or convalescent COVID-19. V is TRBV6-4 and J is TRBJ2-3, with TRBD2 matching over 7 bases. The sequencing input was peripheral blood. For the CDR3, the DNA is TGTGCCAGCAGTGACGCGGGAGGCACAGATACGCAGTATTTT. This translates into CASSDAGGTDTQYF.